This T cell receptor beta chain was sequenced for a study of blood T cell repertoires in COVID-19. Study as a whole: There were acute and convalescent COVID-19 samples, and they came from the United States, Italy and Spain. In each case, the material was cDNA or gDNA derived from T cells, B-cell-depleted T cells, or PBMCs.

Authors' methods: Quantification of nucleated cells was approximated via reference gene primer amplification. Libraries were prepared by immunoSEQ multiplex PCR; TCRdb keeps only in-frame clonotypes and omits some of them. That table furnishes V, J and clone size, whereas the DNA furnished D and trimming. The table shows about 210,000 clones, with roughly four fifths occurring only once. CDR1 MNHEY and CDR2 SVGEGT come from the germline V gene. The CDR3 has 14 amino acids. V lost 2 bases and J 2 bases, leaving 7 bases between the germline ends. Sequenced sample: peripheral blood. The origin of this receptor is a woman aged 40 to 49 with acute or convalescent COVID-19. V and J are TRBV6-2 or TRBV6-3 and TRBJ2-4, with D maybe TRBD1 (5 bases). CDR3 DNA: TGTGCCAGCAGTTACGGACAAACCAAAAACATTCAGTACTTC. This encodes CASSYGQTKNIQYF.